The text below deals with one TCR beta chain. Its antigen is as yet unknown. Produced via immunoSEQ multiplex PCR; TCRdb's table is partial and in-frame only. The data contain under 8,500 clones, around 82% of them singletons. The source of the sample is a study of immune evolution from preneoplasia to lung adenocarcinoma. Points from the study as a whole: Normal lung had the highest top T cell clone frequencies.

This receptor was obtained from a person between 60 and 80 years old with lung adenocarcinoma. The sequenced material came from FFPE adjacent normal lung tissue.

The CDR3 DNA is TGTGCCAGCAGTGCCAGCGGGAGAACTATAGATACGCAGTATTTT. It translates to CASSASGRTIDTQYF. This chain joins TRBV9 and TRBJ2-3, with TRBD2 matching 8 bases. Per the germline V gene, CDR1 is SGDLS and CDR2 is YYNGEE. There are 15 residues in the CDR3. The ends lost 5 bases at V and 5 bases at J; junction bases unmatched: 10.